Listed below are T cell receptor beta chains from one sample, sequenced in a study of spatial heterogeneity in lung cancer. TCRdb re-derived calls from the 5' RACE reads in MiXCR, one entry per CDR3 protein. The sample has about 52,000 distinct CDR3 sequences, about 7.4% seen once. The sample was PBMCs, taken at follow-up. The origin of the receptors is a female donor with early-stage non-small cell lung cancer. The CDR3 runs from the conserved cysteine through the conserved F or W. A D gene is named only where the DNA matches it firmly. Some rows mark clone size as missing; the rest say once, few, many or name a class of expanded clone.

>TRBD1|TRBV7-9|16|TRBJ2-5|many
CASSPGTALNQETQYF
TGTGCCAGCAGCCCGGGGACAGCTCTGAACCAAGAGACCCAGTACTTC
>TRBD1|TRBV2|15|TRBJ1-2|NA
CASSSRTGSIYGYTF
TGTGCCAGCAGTTCCCGGACAGGCTCGATCTATGGCTACACCTTC
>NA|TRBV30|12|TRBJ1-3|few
CAWSRGGNTIYF
TGTGCCTGGAGTAGAGGAGGAAACACCATATATTTT
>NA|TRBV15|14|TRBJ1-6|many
CATSRDVASSPLHF
TGTGCCACCAGCAGAGATGTTGCAAGCTCACCCCTCCACTTT
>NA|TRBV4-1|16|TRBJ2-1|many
CASSQGGTSSYNEQFF
TGCGCCAGCAGCCAAGGGGGAACGTCCTCCTACAATGAGCAGTTCTTC
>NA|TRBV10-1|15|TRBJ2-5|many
CASSESPGRPETQYF
TGCGCCAGCAGTGAGTCACCGGGGAGGCCAGAGACCCAGTACTTC
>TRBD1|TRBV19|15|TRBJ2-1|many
CASSPRDRGHNEQFF
TGTGCCAGTAGTCCAAGGGACAGGGGCCACAATGAGCAGTTCTTC
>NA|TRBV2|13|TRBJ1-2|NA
CASSPGGRLSYTF
TGTGCCAGCAGCCCAGGAGGCCGGCTCTCTTACACCTTC
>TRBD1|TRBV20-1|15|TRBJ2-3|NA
CSAWDRVNGGDTQYF
TGCAGTGCGTGGGACAGGGTAAACGGGGGAGATACGCAGTATTTT
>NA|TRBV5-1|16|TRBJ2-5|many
CASSLLPVGQTETQYF
TGCGCCAGCAGCTTGTTACCGGTTGGGCAAACGGAGACCCAGTACTTC
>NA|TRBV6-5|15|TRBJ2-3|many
CASTTGDSSTDTQYF
TGTGCCAGCACCACGGGGGATTCTAGCACAGATACGCAGTATTTT
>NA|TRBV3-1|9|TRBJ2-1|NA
CASYNEQFF
TGTGCCAGTTACAATGAGCAGTTCTTC
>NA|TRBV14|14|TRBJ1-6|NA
CASSQDSWYSPLHF
TGTGCCAGCAGCCAAGATTCATGGTATTCACCCCTCCACTTT
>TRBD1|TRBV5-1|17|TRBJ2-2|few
CASSSDPGQVSAGELFF
TGCGCCAGCAGCTCAGACCCGGGACAGGTGTCCGCCGGGGAGCTGTTTTTT
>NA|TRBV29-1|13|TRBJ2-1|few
CSVGSGTRSVQFF
TGCAGCGTTGGGTCGGGGACGAGAAGTGTGCAGTTCTTC
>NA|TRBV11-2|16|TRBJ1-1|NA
CASSLGGGGLNTEAFF
TGTGCCAGCAGCTTAGGCGGCGGAGGACTAAACACTGAAGCTTTCTTT
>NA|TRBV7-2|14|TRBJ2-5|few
CASSLDRQDETQYF
TGTGCCAGCAGCTTAGATCGACAGGATGAGACCCAGTACTTC
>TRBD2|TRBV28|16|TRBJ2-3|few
CASSRSLGGFADTQYF
TGTGCCAGCAGTCGAAGTCTCGGGGGGTTTGCCGATACGCAGTATTTT
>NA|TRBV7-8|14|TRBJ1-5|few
CASSLRGRNQPQHF
TGTGCCAGCAGCCTCCGGGGGCGCAATCAGCCCCAGCATTTT
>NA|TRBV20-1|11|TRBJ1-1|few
CILPGGTEAFF
TGCATTCTCCCCGGGGGCACTGAAGCTTTCTTT
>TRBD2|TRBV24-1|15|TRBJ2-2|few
CATSDWEGSTGELFF
TGTGCCACCAGTGACTGGGAGGGGAGCACCGGGGAGCTGTTTTTT
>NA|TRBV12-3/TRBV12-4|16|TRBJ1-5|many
CASSSLRGGAGQPQHF
TGTGCCAGCAGTTCCCTTAGAGGTGGTGCGGGTCAGCCCCAGCATTTT
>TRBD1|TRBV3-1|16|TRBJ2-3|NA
CASSHWGQGVTDTQYF
TGTGCCAGCAGCCATTGGGGACAGGGAGTGACAGATACGCAGTATTTT
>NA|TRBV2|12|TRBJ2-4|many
CASSESGNIQYF
TGTGCCAGCAGTGAGTCCGGGAACATTCAGTACTTC
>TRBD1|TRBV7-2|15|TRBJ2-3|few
CASSSGTVSTDTQYF
TGTGCCAGCAGCTCAGGGACAGTGAGCACAGATACGCAGTATTTT
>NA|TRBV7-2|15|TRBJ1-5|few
CASRPAGSPNQPQHF
TGTGCCAGCAGGCCTGCAGGGTCCCCCAATCAGCCCCAGCATTTT
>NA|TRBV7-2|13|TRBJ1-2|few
CASSFGRAYGYTF
TGTGCCAGCAGCTTCGGCAGGGCCTATGGCTACACCTTC
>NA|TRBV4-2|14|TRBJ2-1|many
CASSQGSGDNEQFF
TGTGCCAGCAGCCAAGGATCGGGGGACAATGAGCAGTTCTTC
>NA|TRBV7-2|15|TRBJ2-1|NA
CASSLGGRSYNEQFF
TGTGCCAGCAGCTTAGGGGGACGCTCCTACAATGAGCAGTTCTTC
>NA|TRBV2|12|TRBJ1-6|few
CASSRGDSPLHF
TGTGCCAGCAGTCGGGGTGATTCACCCCTCCACTTT
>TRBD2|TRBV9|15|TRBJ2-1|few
CASSVTSGGFNEQFF
TGTGCCAGCAGCGTGACTAGCGGGGGGTTCAATGAGCAGTTCTTC
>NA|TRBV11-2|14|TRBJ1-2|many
CASSSNRDLGGYTF
TGTGCCAGCAGCTCAAACAGGGATCTGGGTGGCTACACCTTC
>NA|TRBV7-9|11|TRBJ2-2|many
CASRASGELFF
TGTGCCAGCCGGGCGTCCGGGGAGCTGTTTTTT
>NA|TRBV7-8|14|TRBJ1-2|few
CASSLVAGTNGYTF
TGTGCCAGCAGCTTAGTAGCGGGAACGAATGGCTACACCTTC
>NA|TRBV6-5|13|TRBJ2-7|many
CASSYPGGDEQYF
TGTGCCAGCAGTTACCCAGGCGGGGACGAGCAGTACTTC
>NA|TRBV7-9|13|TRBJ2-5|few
CASSFRDTETQYF
TGTGCCAGCAGCTTCCGGGACACAGAGACCCAGTACTTC
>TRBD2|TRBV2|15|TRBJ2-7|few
CASRRRLAGGLEQYF
TGTGCCAGCAGGAGACGACTAGCGGGGGGGCTTGAGCAGTACTTC
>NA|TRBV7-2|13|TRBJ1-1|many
CASSFGGTTEAFF
TGTGCCAGCAGCTTCGGGGGGACCACTGAAGCTTTCTTT
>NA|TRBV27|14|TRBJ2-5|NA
CASTPAGAEETQYF
TGTGCCAGCACGCCGGCGGGGGCTGAGGAGACCCAGTACTTC
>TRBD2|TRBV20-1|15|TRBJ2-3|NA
CSATTSGGHTDTQYF
TGCAGTGCTACCACTAGCGGGGGACACACAGATACGCAGTATTTT
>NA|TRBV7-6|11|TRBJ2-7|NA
CASSKSEEQYF
TGTGCCAGCAGCAAATCGGAAGAGCAGTACTTC
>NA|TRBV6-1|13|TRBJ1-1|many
CASHFWGNTEAFF
TGTGCCAGCCATTTCTGGGGGAACACTGAAGCTTTCTTT
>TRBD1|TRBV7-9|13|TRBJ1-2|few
CASSRTGGFGYTF
TGTGCCAGCAGCCGGACAGGGGGTTTTGGCTACACCTTC
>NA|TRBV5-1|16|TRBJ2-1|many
CASSPYGGSSYNEQFF
TGCGCCAGCAGCCCCTATGGGGGGTCCTCCTACAATGAGCAGTTCTTC
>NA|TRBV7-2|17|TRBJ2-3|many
CASSPSSVGRARDTQYF
TGTGCCAGCAGCCCCAGCAGTGTGGGCAGGGCTAGAGATACGCAGTATTTT
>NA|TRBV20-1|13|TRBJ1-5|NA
CSARVWSNQPQHF
TGCAGTGCTAGAGTCTGGAGTAATCAGCCCCAGCATTTT
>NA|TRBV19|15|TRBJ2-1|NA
CAKPTPGGTGNEQFF
TGTGCCAAGCCTACCCCGGGGGGCACTGGTAATGAGCAGTTCTTC
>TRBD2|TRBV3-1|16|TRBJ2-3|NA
CASSQGLSGGTDTQYF
TGTGCCAGCAGCCAAGGGCTTAGCGGGGGAACAGATACGCAGTATTTT
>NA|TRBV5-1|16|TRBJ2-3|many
CASSLAARSSTDTQYF
TGCGCCAGCAGCTTGGCAGCGAGGTCTAGCACAGATACGCAGTATTTT
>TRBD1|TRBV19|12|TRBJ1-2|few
CATGTGNYGYTF
TGTGCCACCGGGACAGGGAACTATGGCTACACCTTC
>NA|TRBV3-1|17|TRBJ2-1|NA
CASSQDYPGLGKNEQFF
TGTGCCAGCAGCCAAGATTATCCGGGTTTGGGGAAGAATGAGCAGTTCTTC
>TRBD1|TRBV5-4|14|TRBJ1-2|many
CASSLSRGQDGYTF
TGTGCCAGCAGCTTGAGTAGGGGGCAGGATGGCTACACCTTC
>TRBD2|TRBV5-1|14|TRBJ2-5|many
CASSSGGADETQYF
TGCGCCAGCAGCTCCGGGGGGGCGGACGAGACCCAGTACTTC
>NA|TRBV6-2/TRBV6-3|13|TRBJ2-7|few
CASTKDTAYEQYF
TGTGCCAGCACAAAGGACACGGCCTACGAGCAGTACTTC